This entry lists 5 T cell receptor beta chains sequenced from one sample in a study of post-analysis software for immune sequencing data. Each TCR beta cDNA library carried unique molecular identifiers. TCRdb re-analysed the PCR reads in MiXCR, keeping a single row per CDR3 protein. The table records hundreds of thousands of distinct CDR3 sequences, more than 50% of them present only once. Study results and caveats: The study found TRBV5-6, TRBV5-1 and TRBV20-1 among a few TRBV segments more frequent in patients than controls.

Their specific antigens are unknown. Sequenced input: blood. Receptors originate from a girl aged 2 to 10 with multiple sclerosis.

The chain joins TRBV4-2 to TRBJ1-2; D might be TRBD1 (6 bases). CDR1 and CDR2 from the germline V gene are LGHNA and YNFKEQ. Deletions cut 0 bases from V and 0 bases from J, with 11 bases between. The CDR3 sequence is 16 residues long. The CDR3 here is CASSQEGKGANYGYTF. CDR3 coding DNA: TGTGCCAGCAGCCAAGAGGGGAAGGGGGCTAACTATGGCTACACCTTC.

The chain employs TRBV27 and TRBJ1-5; D is unresolved. Germline V gives CDR1 MNHEY, CDR2 SMNVEV (reference sequence). This CDR3 contains 13 residues. V was pared by 4 bases and J by 7 bases, with 11 bases between. As DNA, the CDR3 is TGTGCCAGCAGTTGGGCCAAGTTGCAGCCCCAGCATTTT. Translating it yields CASSWAKLQPQHF.

The gene calls are TRBV29-1 and TRBJ1-1, with D unresolved. The CDR3 is made up of 14 amino acids. Germline V CDR1 and CDR2: SQVTM, ANQGSEA. Deletions cut 8 bases from V and 1 base from J, with 17 bases between. The CDR3 reads CSSLVEPANTEAFF. CDR3 nucleotides: TGCAGCTCCCTTGTGGAGCCGGCGAACACTGAAGCTTTCTTT. Supplemented by reference TRBV29-1 and TRBJ1-1, the full variable domain reads SAVISQKPSRDICQRGTSLTIQCQVDSQVTMMFWYRQQPGQSLTLIATANQGSEATYESGFVIDKFPISRPNLTFSTLTVSNMSPEDSSIYLCSSLVEPANTEAFFGQGTRLTVV.

This chain uses TRBV5-1 with TRBJ2-1, with a weak D call TRBD1 (6 bases). The CDR3 spans 12 residues. Trimming removed 0 bases from V and 9 bases from J, with 7 bases in between. Germline V gene lookup returns CDR1 SGHRS and CDR2 YFSETQ. CDR3 protein: CASSLEGGEQFF. The CDR3 DNA is TGCGCCAGCAGCTTGGAAGGGGGTGAGCAGTTCTTC.

This clonotype was observed a few times. This chain joins TRBV2 and TRBJ2-1, with 9 bases matching TRBD2. Germline lookup yields CDR1 SNHLY and CDR2 FYNNEI. The CDR3 extends over 14 amino acids. Trimming took 8 bases from V and 4 from J; bases not matched to a gene: 6. The CDR3 spells CASRAGGLYNEQFF. The CDR3 DNA is TGTGCCAGCCGAGCGGGAGGCCTATACAATGAGCAGTTCTTC. The variable domain in full, completed from reference TRBV2 and TRBJ2-1, reads EPEVTQTPSHQVTQMGQEVILRCVPISNHLYFYWYRQILGQKVEFLVSFYNNEISEKSEIFDDQFSVERPDGSNFTLKIRSTKLEDSAMYFCASRAGGLYNEQFFGPGTRLTVL.